This T cell receptor (beta chain) emerged from a study of T cells in localized non-small cell lung cancer. V lost 6 bases, J lost 1 base, and 1 base stayed unmatched. The CDR3 sequence is 15 residues long. CDR1 is MDHEN and CDR2 is SYDVKM in the germline V gene. About this clone itself: The antigen is not known.

The assay was immunoSEQ multiplex PCR, and TCRdb's table has in-frame clones only and misses some. The data show 65,000 or so clones, with roughly 79% seen just once and under 5% held by the top ten. General study results and limits: It was uninvolved adjacent lung that showed the highest T cell clonality, exceeding tumor. Appearance in adjacent lung was seen for a median approximately 60 of the top 100 tumor clones. Elevated circulating T cell density in blood was associated with longer overall survival.

The source is a man between 40 and 70 years old with stage II lung adenocarcinoma. The gene calls are TRBV28 and TRBJ2-1; 12 nucleotides match TRBD2. The sample consisted of PBMCs, taken before any cancer treatment. DNA for the CDR3: TGTGCCAGCAGCCTAGCGGGAGGGTCCTACAATGAGCAGTTCTTC. Translation gives CASSLAGGSYNEQFF.